The sequence of this T cell receptor (beta chain) was determined in a study of tumor-infiltrating lymphocytes in primary liver carcinoma. Study summary: Aged between 30 and 69 years, the patients were men and women.

The CDR3 loop spans 15 amino acids. Concerning this clonotype: Its antigen is currently unknown. The junction does not match germline at one end; this may be a read error.

Co-extraction of both nucleic acids (RNA and DNA) used about 19-33 mg of unsorted bulk tissue. Patients had primary liver carcinoma treated by surgical resection. Study observations and caveats: Just about 7-24% of leading clones were found in every one of five regions.

Synthesis of TCR beta cDNA was carried out from approximately 0.55 ug total RNA with a constant-region primer. What produced the TCR beta libraries was three nested multiplex PCR rounds using slightly modified ARM-PCR. The study ran its first two PCR rounds for about 11 cycles each, using TRBV1-TRBV30 forward primers and a C-beta reverse primer. In TCRdb, the multiplex PCR reads were re-called with MiXCR into one record per CDR3 protein. The table lists around 190,000 distinct CDR3 sequences, about 82% of them singletons. The chain joins TRBV12-3 or TRBV12-4 to TRBJ2-3, with a tentative D call TRBD2 (5 bases). The sample was tumor tissue from primary liver carcinoma. This TCR was sampled from a man aged 35-49 years with primary liver carcinoma and hepatitis B virus infection. The CDR3: CASSSDWTVGDTHCF. DNA of the CDR3: TGTGCCAGCAGTTCCGACTGGACTGTTGGGGATACGCATTGTTTT.